The sequence of this T cell receptor beta chain was determined in a study of beta chain features in type 1 diabetes. Looked up from germline, CDR1 is SQVTM and CDR2 is ANQGSEA. This CDR3 contains 13 residues. Between the trimmed V and J ends, which lost 6 bases and 0 bases, there was a span of 9 bases. This clone occurred a few times. Its antigen is undetermined. Study-level results: In all four CD4+ subsets, TCRB CDR3 length was significantly, moderately reduced in type 1 diabetes. Among type 1 diabetes patients, VDJ junctions had fewer insertions and more deletions. In comparison with healthy donors, patients had naive, central memory and Treg TCRB repertoires that appeared more similar.

Sequenced material consisted of expressed TCRB transcripts (all of the isolated RNA was reverse transcribed). Naive, central memory and regulatory T cell samples averaged around 3.5 million immunoSEQ reads each. Clones were read by immunoSEQ multiplex PCR, and TCRdb kept only the in-frame ones, dropping some. Among a few hundred thousand clones listed, about 30% were seen once. This receptor was obtained from a man between 18 and 35 years old in good health. V and J are TRBV29-1 and TRBJ2-1; D possibly matches TRBD1 or TRBD2 (5 bases each). The sample consisted of naive CD4+ T cells from blood. CDR3 coding DNA: TGCAGCGTCGCAGGGAGCTCCTACAATGAGCAGTTCTTC. Translated, it gives CSVAGSSYNEQFF.